Following are 27 T cell receptor beta chains from one sample sequenced in a study of T cell changes during pregnancy in multiple sclerosis. Assay: immunoSEQ multiplex PCR; the TCRdb copy retains only in-frame clones and omits some. The sample shows 55,000 to 75,000 clones, about nine tenths of them seen only once. This specimen consisted of peripheral blood, obtained after pregnancy. These receptors were taken from a female donor in good health, enrolled as a control in a pregnancy study.

The V call is TRBV6-1, the J call TRBJ1-6, with 7 bases fitting TRBD1. This CDR3 contains 14 residues. Looked up from germline, CDR1 is MNHNS and CDR2 is SASEGT. V lost 4 bases and J lost 7; bases outside the gene matches: 4. The DNA of the CDR3 is TGTGCCAGCAGTGGCACAGGGGACAATTCACCCCTCCACTTT. Residues: CASSGTGDNSPLHF.

The chain uses TRBV4-3 and TRBJ1-2, with D maybe TRBD1 (5 bases). Germline V gives CDR1 LGHNA, CDR2 YSLEER. Trimming cost V 2 bases and J 4 bases, with 8 bases left between them. The length of the CDR3 is 13 residues. The CDR3 sequence is CASSQTGRYGYTF. CDR3 coding DNA: TGCGCCAGCAGCCAAACAGGCCGCTATGGCTACACCTTC.

The chain joins TRBV5-1 to TRBJ2-2, with D possibly matching TRBD1 (6 bases). Germline loops: CDR1 SGHRS, CDR2 YFSETQ. The CDR3 length is 14 residues. Trimming left V 5 bases short and J 5 bases short, with 13 bases between. The CDR3 reads CASSSGQITGELFF. The DNA of the CDR3 is TGCGCCAGCAGTTCAGGACAGATTACCGGGGAGCTGTTTTTT. The full variable domain, completed using reference TRBV5-1 and TRBJ2-2, is KAGVTQTPRYLIKTRGQQVTLSCSPISGHRSVSWYQQTPGQGLQFLFEYFSETQRNKGNFPGRFSGRQFSNSRSEMNVSTLELGDSALYLCASSSGQITGELFFGEGSRLTVL.

The CDR3 here is CASSPTPRGTEAFF. In DNA, the CDR3 is TGTGCCAGCAGCCCCACGCCACGGGGCACTGAAGCTTTCTTT. The chain recombines TRBV5-6 with TRBJ1-1; D ambiguous. With 4 bases removed from V and 4 bases from J, the gap between germline ends came to 14 bases. The CDR3 has 14 amino acids. CDR1 is SGHDT, CDR2 YYEEEE, per germline.

This clone was observed once. CDR3: CASSPPGLYEQYF. The CDR3, as DNA: TGTGCCAGCTCACCACCGGGCCTCTACGAGCAGTACTTC. The chain links TRBV18 to TRBJ2-7; D is undetermined. Germline-derived CDR1 and CDR2 are KGHSH and LQKENI. V shed 0 bases and J shed 3 bases, with 6 bases lying between them. There are 13 residues in the CDR3.

The chain combines TRBV30 with TRBJ2-2; possible D gene TRBD2, 5 bases. Trimming shortened V by 7 bases and J by 4 bases, and 16 bases separated the two germline ends. Per the germline V gene, CDR1 is GTSNPN and CDR2 is SVGIG (reference sequence). There are 14 residues in the CDR3. DNA of the CDR3: TGTGCCTCCTCTGGGGAGATCGGCACCGGGGAGCTGTTTTTT. Protein sequence: CASSGEIGTGELFF. Looking up the rest from reference TRBV30 and TRBJ2-2 gives the full variable domain: SQTIHQWPATLVQPVGSPLSLECTVEGTSNPNLYWYRQAAGRGLQLLFYSVGIGQISSEVPQNLSASRPQDRQFILSSKKLLLSDSGFYLCASSGEIGTGELFFGEGSRLTVL.

The J gene is TRBJ1-2, the V gene TRBV7-8; the match to TRBD1 covers 10 bases. The CDR3 loop spans 13 amino acids. Germline V CDR1 and CDR2: SGHVS, FQNEAQ. With V trimmed by 4 bases and J by 8 bases, 4 bases remained unmatched. The CDR3 region is CASSYDRGHGYTF. CDR3 sequence (DNA): TGTGCCAGCAGCTATGACAGGGGGCACGGCTACACCTTC.

V and J are TRBV19 and TRBJ1-1; a possible D gene is TRBD1 (6 bases). V was cut by 4 bases and J by 1 base, with 16 bases left in between. The CDR3 length is 16 residues. CDR1 and CDR2 (germline): LNHDA, SQIVND (reference sequence). The CDR3 nucleotides are TGTGCCAGTAGTAAGACCCTGGACAGACCGAACACTGAAGCTTTCTTT. Residues: CASSKTLDRPNTEAFF.

The rearrangement uses TRBV2 and TRBJ1-2; 10 bases line up with TRBD1. The J segment lost 4 bases and the V segment lost 4 bases, leaving 3 bases of the junction unmatched. Germline V gene data show CDR1 as SNHLY and CDR2 as FYNNEI. The CDR3 runs 14 residues. The chain's CDR3 is CASSGDRGFYGYTF. The CDR3 region has the DNA TGTGCCAGCAGTGGGGACAGGGGCTTCTATGGCTACACCTTC. The entire variable domain, with the rest obtained from reference TRBV2 and TRBJ1-2, is as follows: EPEVTQTPSHQVTQMGQEVILRCVPISNHLYFYWYRQILGQKVEFLVSFYNNEISEKSEIFDDQFSVERPDGSNFTLKIRSTKLEDSAMYFCASSGDRGFYGYTFGSGTRLTVV.

V gene TRBV6-1 combines with J gene TRBJ2-1; D call uncertain. CDR1 is MNHNS and CDR2 is SASEGT in the germline V gene. This CDR3 spans 14 amino acids. V gave up 0 bases and J gave up 10 bases, with 13 bases separating them. The CDR3 bases are TGTGCCAGCAGTGAAGCGCCATTAAGGAGAGAGCAGTTCTTC. Translation: CASSEAPLRREQFF.

This chain links TRBV7-2 with TRBJ2-1; 11 bases align to TRBD2. The CDR3 has 16 amino acids. Losses at the gene ends were 1 base for V and 7 bases for J; bases not matched to a gene: 6. Germline-derived CDR1 and CDR2 are SGHTA and FQGNSA. CDR3 sequence: CASSLVGASGGNEQFF. The CDR3 DNA reads as TGTGCCAGCAGCTTAGTGGGGGCTAGCGGGGGGAATGAGCAGTTCTTC.

Of note for this clone: At the DNA level, this CDR3 is encoded by other sequences in the same sample as well. The chain employs TRBV10-3 and TRBJ2-5; D is possibly TRBD1 (6 bases). Trimming took off 2 bases at V and 3 bases at J, with 10 bases between the two ends. The CDR3 consists of 14 residues. CDR1 ENHRY and CDR2 SYGVKD come from the germline V gene. CDR3 coding DNA: TGTGCCATCAGTGAGCCTGGACAGAAAGAGACCCAGTACTTC. Residues: CAISEPGQKETQYF.

V and J are TRBV11-2 and TRBJ1-1; tentative D call: TRBD1 (5 bases). This CDR3 has 15 residues. The germline gives CDR1 SGHAT, CDR2 FQNNGV. The V and J ends lost 0 bases and 1 base respectively, with 9 bases between them. CDR3 in DNA: TGTGCCAGCAGCTTAGATCGAACAGGGAACACTGAAGCTTTCTTT. Translation: CASSLDRTGNTEAFF.

CDR3 protein: CASSQSGTGHGNTIYF. The CDR3 nucleotides read TGCGCCAGCAGCCAAAGCGGGACAGGGCATGGAAACACCATATATTTT. The rearrangement joins TRBV4-3 to TRBJ1-3; TRBD1 agrees at 9 bases. CDR1 and CDR2 from the germline V gene are LGHNA and YSLEER. The CDR3 is 16 amino acids. Trimming removed 2 bases from V and 3 bases from J; junction bases left unmatched: 5.

The genes are TRBV25-1 and TRBJ1-2; D gene ambiguous. The V end lost 3 bases, the J end lost 2 bases, and 7 bases lay between the germline ends. This CDR3 spans 13 amino acids. Germline V CDR1 and CDR2: MGHDK, SYGVNS. The CDR3 loop is CASSEGGNYGYTF. The CDR3 region has the DNA TGTGCCAGCAGTGAGGGAGGGAACTATGGCTACACCTTC.

The rearrangement joins TRBV6-5 to TRBJ1-1; possible D gene TRBD1, 5 bases. V lost 10 bases, J lost 5 bases, and 11 bases lay in between. The CDR3 totals 11 residues. The V gene's germline CDR1 is MNHEY and CDR2 SVGAGI. Here the CDR3 DNA reads TGTGCCACGGAAGGGGTGACTGAAGCTTTCTTT. It yields the protein CATEGVTEAFF.

This clone was seen more than once but under ten times. CDR3 nucleotides: TGTGCCAGCAGCCCAGAAGAAGCTTTCTTT. Residues: CASSPEEAFF. The chain uses TRBV9 and TRBJ1-1; D is ambiguous. V lost 4 bases and J 8 bases, leaving 6 bases between the germline ends. The CDR3 length is 10 residues. Looked up from germline, CDR1 is SGDLS and CDR2 is YYNGEE.

The chain has TRBV7-2 and TRBJ2-5; perhaps TRBD2 as D (5 bases). V was cut by 4 bases and J by 4 bases, with 10 bases left in between. Germline V gene data show CDR1 as SGHTA and CDR2 as FQGNSA. CDR3 size: 13 residues. Here the CDR3 DNA reads TGTGCCAGCAGCTCTTCCGCGGGAGAGACCCAGTACTTC. Amino acid sequence: CASSSSAGETQYF.

V usage is TRBV5-4 and J usage is TRBJ2-7; D might be TRBD2 (5 bases). This CDR3 comprises 14 residues. The germline CDR1 and CDR2 sequences are SGHNT and YYREEE (reference sequence). V was clipped by 2 bases and J by 2 bases, with 11 bases between them. The CDR3 sequence is CASSFRAGTYEQYF. The CDR3 region has the DNA TGTGCCAGCAGCTTTCGGGCGGGCACCTACGAGCAGTACTTC.

In DNA, the CDR3 is TGCAGCGTTGCTCAGAACTATGGCTACACCTTC. This encodes CSVAQNYGYTF. The chain uses TRBV29-1 and TRBJ1-2; no clear D. Germline V gives CDR1 SQVTM, CDR2 ANQGSEA. This CDR3 has 11 residues. The V and J ends lost 4 bases and 2 bases respectively, with 5 bases between them.

The chain recombines TRBV18 with TRBJ2-3; TRBD1 matches at 8 bases. V lost 8 bases, J lost 3 bases, and 7 bases stayed unmatched. The CDR3 consists of 14 residues. Germline loops: CDR1 KGHSH, CDR2 LQKENI. The CDR3 loop is CASERQGATDTQYF. CDR3 DNA sequence: TGTGCCAGCGAACGCCAGGGGGCAACAGATACGCAGTATTTT.

V and J are TRBV18 and TRBJ2-7, with 12 positions matching TRBD2. Trimming at V came to 3 bases and at J to 2 bases, leaving 17 bases not matched to a gene. The V gene's germline CDR1 is KGHSH and CDR2 LQKENI. There are 20 residues in the CDR3. The CDR3 here is CASSPSRTATSGGSPYEQYF. The CDR3 DNA reads as TGTGCCAGCTCACCCTCAAGGACAGCAACTAGCGGGGGGTCCCCCTACGAGCAGTACTTC. The entire variable domain, with the rest obtained from reference TRBV18 and TRBJ2-7, is as follows: NAGVMQNPRHLVRRRGQEARLRCSPMKGHSHVYWYRQLPEEGLKFMVYLQKENIIDESGMPKERFSAEFPKEGPSILRIQQVVRGDSAAYFCASSPSRTATSGGSPYEQYFGPGTRLTVT.

The chain links TRBV4-2 to TRBJ1-4; TRBD1 might be the D (6 bases). Germline V lookup: CDR1 LGHNA, CDR2 YNFKEQ. V was pared by 0 bases and J by 6 bases, with 14 bases between. This CDR3 contains 16 residues. CDR3 protein: CASSQDIGQGHEKLFF. The CDR3 DNA sequence: TGTGCCAGCAGCCAAGATATTGGGCAGGGGCATGAAAAACTGTTTTTT.

The CDR3 sequence is CASSPTLGRAFNGVQPQHF. The CDR3 DNA reads TGTGCCAGTAGTCCCACCCTGGGCAGGGCTTTTAATGGAGTGCAGCCCCAGCATTTT. The rearrangement joins TRBV19 to TRBJ1-5; a possible D gene is TRBD1 (5 bases). The CDR3 runs 19 residues. Germline CDR1 is LNHDA and CDR2 is SQIVND (reference sequence). V was shortened by 5 bases and J by 7 bases, with 30 bases between the two germline ends.

The chain is built from TRBV9 and TRBJ1-2; weak D call: TRBD1 (6 bases). This CDR3 is 14 amino acids long. Trimming stripped 3 bases from V and 4 bases from J, with 13 bases between. The germline V gene has CDR1 SGDLS and CDR2 YYNGEE. The chain's CDR3 is CASSAPGHLYGYTF. The CDR3 bases are TGTGCCAGCAGCGCTCCGGGACATCTCTATGGCTACACCTTC.

The chain joins TRBV4-1 to TRBJ2-7; D is ambiguous. The germline CDR1 and CDR2 sequences are MGHRA and YSYEKL. V gave up 3 bases and J gave up 4 bases, with 10 bases separating them. This CDR3 has 13 residues. The CDR3 DNA follows: TGCGCCAGCAGCCAGGCGGTATTATACGAGCAGTACTTC. It yields the protein CASSQAVLYEQYF.

A single count supports this clone. Other DNA sequences within the sample encode an identical CDR3. This chain connects TRBV5-4 to TRBJ1-3; D uncertain. Trimming cost V 0 bases and J 3 bases, with 4 bases left between them. This CDR3 contains 13 residues. Germline V gene lookup returns CDR1 SGHNT and CDR2 YYREEE (reference sequence). The CDR3 DNA sequence: TGTGCCAGCAGCTTGGCAGGTGGAAACACCATATATTTT. Protein: CASSLAGGNTIYF.